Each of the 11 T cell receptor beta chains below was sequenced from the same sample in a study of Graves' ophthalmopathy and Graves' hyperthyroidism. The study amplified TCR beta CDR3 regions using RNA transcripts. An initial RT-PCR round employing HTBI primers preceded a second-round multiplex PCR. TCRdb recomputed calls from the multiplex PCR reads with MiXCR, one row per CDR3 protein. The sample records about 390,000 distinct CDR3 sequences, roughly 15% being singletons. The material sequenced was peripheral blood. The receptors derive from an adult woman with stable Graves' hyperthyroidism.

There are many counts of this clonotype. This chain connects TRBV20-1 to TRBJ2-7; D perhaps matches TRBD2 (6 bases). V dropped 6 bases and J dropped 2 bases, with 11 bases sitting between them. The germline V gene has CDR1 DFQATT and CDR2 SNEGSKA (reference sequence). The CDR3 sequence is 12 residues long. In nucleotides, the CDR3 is TGCAGTGCGAGAACTAGCACCTACGAGCAGTACTTC. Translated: CSARTSTYEQYF.

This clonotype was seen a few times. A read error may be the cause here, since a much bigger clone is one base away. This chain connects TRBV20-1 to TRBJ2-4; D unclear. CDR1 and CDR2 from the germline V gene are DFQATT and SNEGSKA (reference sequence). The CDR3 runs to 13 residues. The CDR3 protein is CSAPTIAKNIKYF. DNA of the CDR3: TGCAGTGCCCCTACTATAGCCAAAAACATTAAGTACTTC.

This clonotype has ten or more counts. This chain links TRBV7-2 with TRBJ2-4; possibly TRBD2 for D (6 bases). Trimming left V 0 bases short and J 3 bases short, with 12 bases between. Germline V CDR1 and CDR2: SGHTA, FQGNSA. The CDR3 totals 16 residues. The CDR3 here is CASSLAGTPIKNIQYF. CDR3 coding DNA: TGTGCCAGCAGCTTAGCGGGGACTCCAATCAAAAACATTCAGTACTTC.

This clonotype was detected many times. The CDR3 sequence is CASSHGTSKRGELFF. CDR3 nucleotide sequence: TGTGCCAGCAGTCACGGGACTAGCAAGCGGGGGGAGCTGTTTTTT. The V gene is TRBV27, the J gene TRBJ2-2; 9 positions agree with TRBD2. The junction had 9 bases not matched to a gene; V was cut back by 5 bases and J by 8 bases. There are 15 residues in the CDR3. Germline loops: CDR1 MNHEY, CDR2 SMNVEV (reference sequence).

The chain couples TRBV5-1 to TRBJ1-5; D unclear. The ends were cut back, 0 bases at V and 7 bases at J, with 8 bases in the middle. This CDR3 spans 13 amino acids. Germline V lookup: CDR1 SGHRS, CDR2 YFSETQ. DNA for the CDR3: TGCGCCAGCAGCTTGGCCCCTTGGCAGCCCCAGCATTTT. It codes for CASSLAPWQPQHF.

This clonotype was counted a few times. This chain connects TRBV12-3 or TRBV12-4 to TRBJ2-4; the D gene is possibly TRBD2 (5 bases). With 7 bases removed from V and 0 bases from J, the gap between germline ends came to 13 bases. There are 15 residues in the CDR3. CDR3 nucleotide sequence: TGTGCCAGCACCCTGGACGGACTAGCCAAAAACATTCAGTACTTC. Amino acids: CASTLDGLAKNIQYF.

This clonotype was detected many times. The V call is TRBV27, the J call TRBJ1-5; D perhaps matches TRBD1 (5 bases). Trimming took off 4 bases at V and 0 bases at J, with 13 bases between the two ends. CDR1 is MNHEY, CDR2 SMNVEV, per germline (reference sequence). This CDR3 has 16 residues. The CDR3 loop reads CASSSQYGGSNQPQHF. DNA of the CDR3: TGTGCCAGCAGTTCACAGTACGGGGGTAGCAATCAGCCCCAGCATTTT.

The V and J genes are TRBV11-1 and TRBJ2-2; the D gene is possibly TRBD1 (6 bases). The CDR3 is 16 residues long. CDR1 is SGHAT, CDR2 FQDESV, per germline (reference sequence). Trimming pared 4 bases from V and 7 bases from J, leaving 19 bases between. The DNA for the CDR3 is TGTGCCAGCAGCTCCCAAATATTTCAGGGGTACGGGGAGCTGTTTTTT. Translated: CASSSQIFQGYGELFF. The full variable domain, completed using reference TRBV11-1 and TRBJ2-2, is EAEVAQSPRYKITEKSQAVAFWCDPISGHATLYWYRQILGQGPELLVQFQDESVVDDSQLPKDRFSAERLKGVDSTLKIQPAELGDSAMYLCASSSQIFQGYGELFFGEGSRLTVL.

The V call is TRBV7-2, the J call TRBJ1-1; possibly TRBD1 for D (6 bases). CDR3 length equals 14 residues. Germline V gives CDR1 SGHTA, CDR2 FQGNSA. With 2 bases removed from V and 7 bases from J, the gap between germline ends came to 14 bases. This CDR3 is CASSLTGKGGEAFF. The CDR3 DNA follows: TGTGCCAGCAGCTTAACAGGGAAAGGGGGTGAAGCTTTCTTT.

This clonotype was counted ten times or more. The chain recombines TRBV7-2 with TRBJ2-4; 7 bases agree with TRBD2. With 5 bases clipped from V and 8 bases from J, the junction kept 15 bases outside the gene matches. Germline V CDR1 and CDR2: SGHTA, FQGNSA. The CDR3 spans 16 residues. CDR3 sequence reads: CASSPWRGSSRDIQYF. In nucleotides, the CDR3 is TGTGCCAGCAGCCCCTGGCGCGGGAGTTCTAGGGACATTCAGTACTTC.

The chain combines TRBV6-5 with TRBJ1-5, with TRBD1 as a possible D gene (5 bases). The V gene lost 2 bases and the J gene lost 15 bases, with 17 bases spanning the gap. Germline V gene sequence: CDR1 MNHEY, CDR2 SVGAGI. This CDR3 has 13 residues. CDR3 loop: CASSYGAGSKAHF. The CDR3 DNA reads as TGTGCCAGCAGTTACGGGGCAGGGTCAAAAGCGCATTTT.